This TCR beta chain was observed in a study of blood T cells in healthy people across ages. Comments on this clonotype: The junction does not match germline at one end; this may be a read error.

The germline gives CDR1 DFQATT, CDR2 SNEGSKA (reference sequence). The CDR3 is 18 residues long. A J-beta primer mix and a sample-barcoded 5' primer were used in a second PCR of roughly 6 to 12 cycles. TCRdb redid the calling of the 5' RACE reads with MiXCR, one entry per CDR3 protein. The sample has 650,000 to 800,000 distinct CDR3 sequences, roughly 44% seen once. This receptor was taken from a man aged 60 to 75 in good health. Sequencing input: blood. J is TRBJ2-7 and V is TRBV20-1; TRBD2 aligns across 11 bases. CDR3 loop: CSAREWGSPGLAVGERYF. The CDR3 DNA is TGCAGTGCTAGGGAATGGGGGTCCCCGGGACTAGCGGTTGGCGAGCGGTACTTC.